This TCR beta chain was sequenced for a study of cytomegalovirus exposure and HLA in healthy donors. Findings and limits, study-wide: A few chains linked to CMV were shown in vitro to be specific for CMV antigens. The authors enumerated roughly 160 TCR beta chains as linked to cytomegalovirus.

With 2 bases removed from V and 3 bases from J, the gap between germline ends came to 17 bases. This CDR3 comprises 15 residues. Germline CDR1 is GTSNPN and CDR2 is SVGIG (reference sequence). To note about this clone: The antigen remains undetermined.

Method: immunoSEQ multiplex PCR; TCRdb's copy keeps in-frame clones and lacks some. The sample shows fewer than 250,000 clones, over 75% of them seen only once. The sequenced sample was PBMCs. The J gene is TRBJ2-7, the V gene TRBV30; D might be TRBD1 (7 bases). The receptor's source is a young woman in good health and CMV-seropositive. The CDR3 DNA is TGTGCCTGGAGTAAACGCAGGGGGGCTGGCTACGAGCAGTACTTC. This sequence encodes CAWSKRRGAGYEQYF.